A selection of T cell receptor beta chains follows, all from one sample in a study of cytomegalovirus exposure and HLA in healthy donors. Sequencing used immunoSEQ multiplex PCR; TCRdb keeps in-frame clones, though not all of them. The table has 150,000 to 200,000 clones, roughly 80% seen once; the top ten hold 1.3%. Sequencing input: PBMCs. The source is a woman between 45 and 60 years old in good health and CMV-seronegative. The CDR3 runs from the conserved cysteine through the conserved F or W. D genes are given only for firm matches. Not all rows give a size; the values are once, few, many and, for expanded clones, a class.

CDR3 protein	CDR3 DNA	D gene	clone size	J gene	V gene
CASSLGGAGEQYF	TGTGCCAGCAGCTTGGGCGGGGCGGGCGAGCAGTACTTC	-	few	TRBJ2-7	TRBV7-8
CASSAPGQGARQYF	TGTGCCAGTAGTGCCCCGGGACAGGGGGCGCGGCAGTACTTC	TRBD1	-	TRBJ2-7	TRBV19
CASSIWREPEKLFF	TGTGCCAGTAGTATATGGAGGGAGCCCGAAAAACTGTTTTTT	-	few	TRBJ1-4	TRBV19
CASSTAGAGEQYF	TGTGCCAGCTCGACCGCGGGGGCGGGCGAGCAGTACTTC	-	-	TRBJ2-7	TRBV27
CASSFTGDILNSPLHF	TGTGCCAGCAGTTTCACAGGGGACATACTTAATTCACCCCTCCACTTT	TRBD1	-	TRBJ1-6	TRBV27
CASTVYTGELFF	TGTGCCAGTACCGTATACACCGGGGAGCTGTTTTTT	-	once	TRBJ2-2	TRBV19
CASSRGSEAREQYF	TGTGCCAGCAGCCGCGGATCCGAGGCTCGGGAGCAGTACTTC	-	few	TRBJ2-7	TRBV5-4
CASSSGDRGGSPLHF	TGTGCCAGCAGCTCCGGAGACAGGGGAGGGTCACCCCTCCACTTT	TRBD1	few	TRBJ1-6	TRBV5-6
CASSLGQGSRYEQFF	TGTGCCAGCAGCTTGGGCCAGGGGAGTCGGTATGAGCAGTTCTTC	-	few	TRBJ2-1	TRBV5-6
CASSSRGGRTGELFF	TGTGCCAGCAGCTCTCGGGGGGGCCGCACCGGGGAGCTGTTTTTT	TRBD2	-	TRBJ2-2	TRBV11-3
CASSLWAPIGTEAFF	TGTGCCAGCAGTTTGTGGGCCCCTATCGGAACTGAAGCTTTCTTT	-	-	TRBJ1-1	TRBV28
CAAGGGIGEKLFF	TGTGCCGCGGGCGGGGGCATTGGTGAAAAACTGTTTTTT	-	once	TRBJ1-4	TRBV7-2
CAGSYSQRGGMHEQFF	TGTGCCGGCAGTTACTCTCAGCGGGGGGGCATGCATGAGCAGTTCTTC	TRBD2	-	TRBJ2-1	TRBV6-6
CASSFNHPGQGTGYTF	TGTGCCAGCAGTTTTAACCATCCGGGACAGGGTACTGGCTACACCTTC	TRBD1	-	TRBJ1-2	TRBV28
CASSLGGARGRASEQFF	TGTGCCAGCAGCTTGGGGGGAGCGAGGGGGAGGGCCTCTGAGCAGTTCTTC	-	-	TRBJ2-1	TRBV5-4
CASSLRHRAYEQYF	TGTGCCAGCAGCTTGAGGCACAGGGCCTACGAGCAGTACTTC	-	-	TRBJ2-7	TRBV5-6
CASLPGQGNYGYTF	TGTGCCAGCCTACCGGGACAGGGAAACTATGGCTACACCTTC	TRBD1	-	TRBJ1-2	TRBV9
CASSAWDTNNEQFF	TGTGCCAGCAGCGCCTGGGACACCAACAATGAGCAGTTCTTC	-	-	TRBJ2-1	TRBV9
CATTGSGQIQPQHF	TGTGCCACCACGGGCTCGGGACAGATCCAGCCCCAGCATTTT	TRBD1	-	TRBJ1-5	TRBV2
CASSPSTSYEQYF	TGTGCCAGCTCACCTTCCACTTCCTACGAGCAGTACTTC	-	-	TRBJ2-7	TRBV18
CASSYSGLAGGDTQYF	TGTGCCAGCAGTTACTCCGGACTAGCGGGGGGAGATACGCAGTATTTT	TRBD2	-	TRBJ2-3	TRBV6-5
CSGRVNTDTQYF	TGCAGCGGTCGGGTCAACACAGATACGCAGTATTTT	-	-	TRBJ2-3	TRBV29-1
CASSPYSNQPQHF	TGTGCCAGCAGTCCCTATAGCAATCAGCCCCAGCATTTT	-	-	TRBJ1-5	TRBV27
CASSPPFQGSIAKNIQYF	TGTGCCAGCTCACCACCGTTTCAGGGGAGCATAGCCAAAAACATTCAGTACTTC	-	-	TRBJ2-4	TRBV18
CASSLVPQGGNTEAFF	TGTGCCAGTAGTTTAGTCCCACAGGGCGGGAACACTGAAGCTTTCTTT	-	-	TRBJ1-1	TRBV19
CASSEGTGGADTQYF	TGTGCCAGCAGTGAAGGGACAGGGGGCGCAGATACGCAGTATTTT	TRBD1	few	TRBJ2-3	TRBV6-1
CASSFFSGYEPFSYEQYF	TGTGCCAGCAGCTTTTTCTCAGGGTACGAACCCTTCTCCTACGAGCAGTACTTC	-	-	TRBJ2-7	TRBV5-6
CASSLRGGAETQYF	TGTGCCAGCAGCTTACGCGGGGGGGCAGAGACCCAGTACTTC	TRBD2	-	TRBJ2-5	TRBV7-7
CASSMDRGTGGNNEQFF	TGTGCCAGTAGTATGGATCGCGGGACGGGAGGGAACAATGAGCAGTTCTTC	TRBD2	-	TRBJ2-1	TRBV19
CASSPSQQQGVTGELFF	TGCGCCAGCAGCCCCAGCCAACAGCAAGGGGTAACCGGGGAGCTGTTTTTT	-	-	TRBJ2-2	TRBV4-3
CASSEGTGGTYNEQFF	TGTGCCAGCAGTGAAGGGACAGGGGGCACCTACAATGAGCAGTTCTTC	TRBD1	-	TRBJ2-1	TRBV6-1
CASSSTGLGRNGYTF	TGTGCCAGCAGTTCTACAGGGCTGGGAAGAAATGGCTACACCTTC	-	-	TRBJ1-2	TRBV28
CASSLTGRARVGELFF	TGTGCCAGCAGTTTAACCGGGAGGGCCCGTGTCGGGGAGCTGTTTTTT	TRBD2	-	TRBJ2-2	TRBV28
CASSLPQGGTEAFF	TGTGCCAGCAGCTTGCCGCAGGGCGGTACTGAAGCTTTCTTT	-	-	TRBJ1-1	TRBV5-4
CASSVAIGTGSNTGELFF	TGTGCCAGCAGCGTAGCTATCGGGACAGGGTCTAACACCGGGGAGCTGTTTTTT	TRBD1	-	TRBJ2-2	TRBV9
CASSQELGGSYNEQFF	TGTGCCAGCAGCCAAGAATTGGGGGGCTCCTACAATGAGCAGTTCTTC	-	few	TRBJ2-1	TRBV4-2
CASSIEAALSYEQYF	TGTGCCAGTAGTATAGAAGCGGCCCTGTCCTACGAGCAGTACTTC	-	-	TRBJ2-7	TRBV19
CASSLNPTVYNTDTQYF	TGTGCCAGCAGTTTAAACCCCACCGTCTATAACACAGATACGCAGTATTTT	-	-	TRBJ2-3	TRBV27
CASSFDRVFNEQFF	TGTGCCAGCAGCTTCGACAGGGTTTTCAATGAGCAGTTCTTC	TRBD1	-	TRBJ2-1	TRBV5-4
CASSRGGGVETQYF	TGTGCCAGCAGCCGAGGTGGGGGGGTGGAGACCCAGTACTTC	TRBD2	-	TRBJ2-5	TRBV7-2
CASSPTGKIIGCTGELFF	TGCGCCAGCAGTCCGACAGGGAAGATTATAGGCTGCACCGGGGAGCTGTTTTTT	TRBD1	-	TRBJ2-2	TRBV23-1
CASSSGGWAYNEQFF	TGTGCCAGTAGTAGCGGGGGGTGGGCCTACAATGAGCAGTTCTTC	TRBD2	-	TRBJ2-1	TRBV19
CASSGRDSYEQYF	TGTGCCAGCAGTGGGAGGGATTCCTACGAGCAGTACTTC	-	-	TRBJ2-7	TRBV25-1
CASSPLAQVNSPLHF	TGTGCCAGCAGTCCCCTGGCGCAGGTCAATTCACCCCTCCACTTT	-	once	TRBJ1-6	TRBV27
CSVPPGTSKETQYF	TGCAGCGTCCCTCCCGGGACTAGCAAAGAGACCCAGTACTTC	TRBD2	-	TRBJ2-5	TRBV29-1
CASRPGQIRGYTF	TGTGCCAGCAGACCCGGACAGATTCGTGGCTACACCTTC	-	-	TRBJ1-2	TRBV7-9
CASSLSWRTDTQYF	TGTGCCAGCAGTTTATCGTGGAGGACAGATACGCAGTATTTT	-	-	TRBJ2-3	TRBV27
CASSQEQCNEQFF	TGCGCCAGCAGTCAAGAACAGTGCAATGAGCAGTTCTTC	-	-	TRBJ2-1	TRBV23-1
CASSPGGAARPTNEKLFF	TGTGCCAGCAGCCCTGGAGGGGCCGCCCGGCCAACTAATGAAAAACTGTTTTTT	-	-	TRBJ1-4	TRBV7-9
CASSTSGTAYEQYF	TGTGCCAGCAGCACCTCAGGGACTGCGTACGAGCAGTACTTC	-	-	TRBJ2-7	TRBV13
CASSDTGTVYEKLFF	TGTGCCAGCAGTGATACCGGGACAGTATACGAAAAACTGTTTTTT	TRBD1	few	TRBJ1-4	TRBV28
CASSALLAGGTDTQYF	TGTGCCAGTAGTGCTTTGCTAGCGGGAGGGACAGATACGCAGTATTTT	TRBD2	-	TRBJ2-3	TRBV19
CASSLRTQTVTDTQYF	TGTGCCAGCAGTCTGAGGACTCAAACTGTCACAGATACGCAGTATTTT	-	-	TRBJ2-3	TRBV7-2
CASSWGQGVGYTF	TGCGCCAGCAGCTGGGGACAGGGGGTAGGCTACACCTTC	TRBD1	-	TRBJ1-2	TRBV5-1
CAISPGQAFYEQYF	TGTGCCATCAGCCCAGGACAGGCTTTTTACGAGCAGTACTTC	TRBD1	-	TRBJ2-7	TRBV10-3
CASSSSGGVREQYF	TGTGCCAGCAGCTCTAGCGGGGGGGTCCGGGAGCAGTACTTC	TRBD2	once	TRBJ2-7	TRBV7-2
CASSRYRDNEQYF	TGTGCCAGCAGCCGGTACAGGGACAACGAGCAGTACTTC	-	-	TRBJ2-7	TRBV7-9
CASSHLRGGQGGNSPLHF	TGTGCCAGCAGCCACCTACGGGGAGGTCAAGGGGGCAATTCACCCCTCCACTTT	TRBD1	-	TRBJ1-6	TRBV14
CASSSRGGKDFPYEQYF	TGTGCCAGCAGTTCGCGGGGGGGCAAGGATTTTCCCTACGAGCAGTACTTC	TRBD2	-	TRBJ2-7	TRBV27
CASSLGGAGNTIYF	TGTGCCAGCAGCTTAGGGGGGGCTGGAAACACCATATATTTT	-	-	TRBJ1-3	TRBV11-2